This T cell receptor beta chain comes out of a study of CD8+CD57+ T cells in acquired aplastic anemia. About the research overall: Across the sorted CD4+ and CD8+ cells, DNA amounts averaged roughly 3.5 ug. Mean read depth for CD4+ cells from healthy donors was roughly 11 million.

Whole-study results and caveats: The study identified 25 to 30 CD8+ CDR3 sequences shared by patients and controls. CD8+ Simpson's diversity in patients was not significantly different from that in controls.

Trimming took 1 base from V and 7 from J, leaving 10 bases between them. This CDR3 has 14 residues. The germline V gene has CDR1 PRHDT and CDR2 FYEKMQ (reference sequence). About this clonotype itself: Its antigen remains unknown.

Genomic DNA, serving as template, underwent TCR beta VDJ and CDR3 profiling. TCRdb used MiXCR to reprocess the reads, holding one entry per CDR3 protein. The table lists some 200,000 distinct CDR3 sequences, 30% to 40% of them singletons. What was sequenced was sorted CD4+, CD8+, or CD8+CD57+ T cells (not recorded which) from PBMCs. The sequence was obtained from a human donor in good health, serving as a control. The rearrangement uses TRBV13 and TRBJ2-2, with unresolved D. The CDR3 region has the DNA TGTGCCAGCAGCTTAGACATAGACGACGGGGAGCTGTTTTTT. It specifies CASSLDIDDGELFF.